Shown below are 12 T cell receptor beta chains from a single sample sequenced in a study of blood T cell repertoires in COVID-19. Produced via immunoSEQ multiplex PCR; TCRdb's table is partial and in-frame only. The sample has 80,000 to 100,000 clones; approximately 82% are singletons. The sample comprised peripheral blood. These receptors were taken from a man in his 70s with active or convalescent COVID-19.

The chain carries TRBV5-8 and TRBJ1-2, with D possibly being TRBD1 (6 bases). Trimming took off 1 base at V and 2 bases at J, with 9 bases between the two ends. CDR3 size: 14 residues. Germline values: CDR1 SGHTS, CDR2 YDEGEE. CDR3 region: CASSLQGINYGYTF. The CDR3 DNA reads TGTGCCAGCAGCTTGCAGGGGATCAACTATGGCTACACCTTC.

Here the CDR3 DNA reads TGTGCCAGCTCACCGGGGGGGCTCAATCAGCCCCAGCATTTT. Translating gives CASSPGGLNQPQHF. This chain links TRBV18 with TRBJ1-5; perhaps TRBD1 as D (6 bases). Germline-derived CDR1 and CDR2 are KGHSH and LQKENI. This CDR3 comprises 14 residues. V was cut by 3 bases and J by 3 bases, with 9 bases left in between.

The rearrangement joins TRBV7-8 to TRBJ1-2; a possible D gene is TRBD1 (6 bases). V lost 3 bases and J 8 bases, leaving 10 bases between the germline ends. The CDR3 spans 12 residues. Germline values: CDR1 SGHVS, CDR2 FQNEAQ. CDR3 nucleotide sequence: TGTGCCAGCAGCTTGGGGGGGCTCGGCTACACCTTC. Translated, it gives CASSLGGLGYTF.

The sample holds one count of this clone. V is TRBV30 and J is TRBJ2-5; 9 positions match TRBD2. Germline values: CDR1 GTSNPN, CDR2 SVGIG (reference sequence). The CDR3 consists of 15 residues. Trimming removed 3 bases from V and 9 bases from J; junction bases left unmatched: 14. This CDR3 is CAWRGGRGGGGAQYF. DNA for the CDR3: TGTGCCTGGAGGGGCGGTAGGGGGGGCGGGGGGGCCCAGTACTTC.

The gene calls are TRBV4-1 and TRBJ2-5; 12 nucleotides match TRBD2. With V trimmed by 1 base and J by 3 bases, 3 bases remained unmatched. The CDR3 totals 16 residues. CDR1 is MGHRA and CDR2 is YSYEKL in the germline V gene. CDR3 sequence reads: CASSQALAGGKETQYF. The CDR3, as DNA: TGCGCCAGCAGCCAAGCACTAGCGGGGGGCAAAGAGACCCAGTACTTC.

The chain uses TRBV9 and TRBJ2-2; TRBD1 agrees at 9 bases. CDR3 length: 15 amino acids. Germline CDR1 SGDLS, CDR2 YYNGEE. Trimming took 4 bases from V and 4 from J; bases not matched to a gene: 5. The CDR3 coding sequence is TGTGCCAGCAGCCCAGGACAGGGGACCACCGGGGAGCTGTTTTTT. Its protein is CASSPGQGTTGELFF. Using reference TRBV9 and TRBJ2-2 for the parts outside the CDR3, the full variable domain is DSGVTQTPKHLITATGQRVTLRCSPRSGDLSVYWYQQSLDQGLQFLIQYYNGEERAKGNILERFSAQQFPDLHSELNLSSLELGDSALYFCASSPGQGTTGELFFGEGSRLTVL.

As DNA, the CDR3 is TGTGCCAGCAGTTTGTCCGATGGCTACACCTTC. Translation gives CASSLSDGYTF. The rearrangement links TRBV6-6 to TRBJ1-2; no firm D call. The CDR3 is 11 amino acids. In germline, CDR1 is MNHNY, CDR2 SVGAGI (reference sequence). Trimming took off 4 bases at V and 6 bases at J, with 6 bases between the two ends.

The genes are TRBV12-3 or TRBV12-4 and TRBJ1-1; unclear D gene. V lost 5 bases and J lost 4, with 11 bases in between. The CDR3 is 13 residues long. In DNA form, the CDR3 reads TGTGCCAGCAGTCCCCGGGAGACCACTGAAGCTTTCTTT. Translated, it gives CASSPRETTEAFF.

The chain uses TRBV12-3 or TRBV12-4 and TRBJ2-7; possibly TRBD2 for D (6 bases). Trimming cost V 10 bases and J 0 bases, with 10 bases left between them. The CDR3 is 12 amino acids. CDR3 bases: TGTGCCACCCGGGGGAGCTCCTACGAGCAGTACTTC. This codes for CATRGSSYEQYF.

In this sample, this clone turned up a few times. This chain joins TRBV7-8 and TRBJ1-6, with 8 bases matching TRBD1. CDR1 SGHVS and CDR2 FQNEAQ come from the germline V gene. This CDR3 has 19 amino acids. The ends lost 5 bases at V and 8 bases at J; junction bases unmatched: 20. The CDR3 nucleotides are TGTGCCAGCAGCACAACGACAGGGGTGGGGGTAGACTCCGATTCACCCCTCCACTTT. Translation: CASSTTTGVGVDSDSPLHF.

This chain uses TRBV6-1 with TRBJ2-1; 12 nucleotides line up with TRBD2. Losses at the gene ends were 3 bases for V and 6 bases for J; bases not matched to a gene: 9. Germline lookup yields CDR1 MNHNS and CDR2 SASEGT. The CDR3 sequence is 17 residues long. The CDR3 region has the DNA TGTGCCAGCAGTGAGCCCCCCCTAGCGGGGGGGTTCAATGAGCAGTTCTTC. It translates to CASSEPPLAGGFNEQFF.

This clone occurred once. V usage is TRBV6-1 and J usage is TRBJ1-2; the D is unclear. V was clipped by 2 bases and J by 5 bases, with 9 bases between them. The germline CDR1 and CDR2 sequences are MNHNS and SASEGT. The CDR3 is 13 residues long. The DNA for the CDR3 is TGTGCCAGCAGTGAATCAACTGCGTATGGCTACACCTTC. This gives the protein CASSESTAYGYTF.